This T cell receptor (beta chain) was captured in a study of T cells in Graves' hyperthyroidism and ophthalmopathy. Uncontrolled infections, other autoimmune diseases, pregnancy or lactation led to exclusion of patients. Of note for this clonotype: No antigen is known for it.

Amplification targeted TCR beta CDR3 regions from RNA transcripts. Carried out on the TCR CDR3, a first-round RT-PCR used the HTBI primer set. TCRdb reprocessed the multiplex PCR reads via MiXCR and lists one record per CDR3 protein. Found here are roughly 280,000 distinct CDR3 sequences, 22% of them singletons; the top ten hold around 62%. Overall study results and limits: Blood also contained most expanded thyroid clonotypes above 0.001.

Germline assignment: CDR1 LGHDT and CDR2 YNNKEL (reference sequence). The germline V and J ends were trimmed by 4 bases and 5 bases, with 20 bases remaining between them. This CDR3 comprises 16 residues. Sequenced sample: blood. This TCR was recovered from a man aged 25-45 years with Graves' ophthalmopathy. This chain links TRBV3-1 with TRBJ2-5; D may be TRBD1 or TRBD2 (7 bases each). DNA of the CDR3: TGTGCCAGCAGCCTGGAGGGGGCGGGAGCGACGGAGACCCAGTACTTC. Translated, it gives CASSLEGAGATETQYF.